This record covers a single TCR beta chain. The antigen remains undetermined. These data come from a study of cytomegalovirus exposure and HLA in healthy donors. The study, taken as a whole, reports: In an earlier analysis, in roughly 600 donors, most V segments appeared productive either ~87% or ~30% of the time. Researchers reported that a few CMV-associated chains were confirmed in vitro as CMV antigen-specific. Later work found that TCR association rates differed between HLA loci; DRB1 had the most and HLA-C the fewest.

Primers: 60 Vbeta forward and 13 Jbeta reverse. Clones were read by immunoSEQ multiplex PCR, and TCRdb kept only the in-frame ones, dropping some. This sample's table reports about 140,000 clones. Sequencing was performed on PBMCs. The sequence derives from a woman between 18 and 29 years old in good health and CMV-seronegative.

The CDR3 protein is CASRDGLAGETQYF. CDR3 bases: TGTGCCAGCAGGGACGGGCTAGCGGGAGAGACCCAGTACTTC. The rearrangement uses TRBV28 and TRBJ2-5; 8 nucleotides match TRBD2. The CDR3 spans 14 residues. V was clipped by 6 bases and J by 4 bases; unmatched bases: 7. In germline, CDR1 is MDHEN, CDR2 SYDVKM.